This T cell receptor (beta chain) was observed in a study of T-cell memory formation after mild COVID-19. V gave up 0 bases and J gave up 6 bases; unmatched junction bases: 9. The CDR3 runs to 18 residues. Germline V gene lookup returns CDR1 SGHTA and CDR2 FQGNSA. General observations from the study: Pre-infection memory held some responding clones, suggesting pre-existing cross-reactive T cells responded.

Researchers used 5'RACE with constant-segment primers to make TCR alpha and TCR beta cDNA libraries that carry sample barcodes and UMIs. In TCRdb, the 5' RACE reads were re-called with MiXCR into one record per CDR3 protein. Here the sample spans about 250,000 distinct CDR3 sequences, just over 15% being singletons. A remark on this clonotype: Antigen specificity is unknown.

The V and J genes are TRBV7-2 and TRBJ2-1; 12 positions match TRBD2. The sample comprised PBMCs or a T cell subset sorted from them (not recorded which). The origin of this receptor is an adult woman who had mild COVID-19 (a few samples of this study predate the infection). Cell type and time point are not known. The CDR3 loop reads CASSLAPTSSGGANEQFF. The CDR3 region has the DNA TGTGCCAGCAGCTTAGCTCCTACTTCTAGCGGGGGGGCCAATGAGCAGTTCTTC.